This T cell receptor beta chain is from a study of molecular identifiers for immune sequencing clone quantification. At the level of the study: Across replicate runs, RNA obtained from around 20,000 or 100,000 naive CD8 cells was divided into five, with four undergoing sequencing.

Whole-study results and caveats: In naive cells, under 1% of molecules belonged to clones above 20 RNA copies, against over 98% in effector cells.

This CDR3 spans 17 amino acids. Germline-derived CDR1 and CDR2 are MDHEN and SYDVKM. With V trimmed by 6 bases and J by 3 bases, 16 bases remained unmatched. Preparation of naive CD8 libraries involved roughly 18,000 to 1,100,000 sorted cells and 10%, 30% or 50% RNA. In regard to this clonotype: The antigen remains undetermined. A read error may be the cause here, since a much bigger clone is one base away. This CDR3 is missing its conserved last phenylalanine or tryptophan, likely due to a read error.

TCRdb called the PCR reads again in MiXCR, with one record for every CDR3 protein. This table has fewer than 350,000 distinct CDR3 sequences, about 21% appearing once. The TCR comes from a human donor in good health. Some libraries in this study had Jurkat cell RNA spiked in. Sample: naive CD8+ T cells from blood, with Jurkat cell RNA spiked in. Subset meaning: FACS-sorted CD8+CD4-CCR7+CD45RA+ naive T cells. The genes are TRBV28 and TRBJ2-7; 8 nucleotides agree with TRBD1. This chain's CDR3 is CASRLPRGQGASYEQYL. CDR3 in DNA: TGTGCCAGCAGACTCCCCCGGGGGCAGGGGGCAAGCTACGAGCAGTACCTC.